This TCR beta chain was obtained from a study of vaccination effects on CD4 cells after COVID-19. After expansion with viral peptide pools in the ViraFEST assay, antigen-specific CD4+ T cells were sequenced. Investigators separated out CD4+ T cells once around 11 days of culture had passed. The person's infection with SARS-CoV-2, confirmed by PCR, took place between March and December 2020. Every participant took two doses of the BNT162b2 or mRNA-1273 vaccine. Wells containing approximately 2 million PBMC each were cultured with 10 IU/ml IL-2 and 7.5 to 10 ug/ml peptides. About this clone: Its antigen is not identified.

The germline V gene has CDR1 SGHNT and CDR2 YENEEA. Trimming took off 4 bases at V and 5 bases at J, with 6 bases between the two ends. The CDR3 runs 12 residues. Study results and limitations: Pronounced clonal contraction occurred in clones induced by infection and by vaccine late after vaccination.

Profiled with immunoSEQ multiplex PCR; TCRdb holds only in-frame clones, not every one. This table holds more than 15,000 clones, 76% found once. The TCR comes from a human donor who had a prior SARS-CoV-2 infection. Specimen: CD4+ T cells from PBMCs cultured with SARS-CoV-2 spike peptides, collected after COVID-19 vaccination. This sequence joins TRBV11-3 and TRBJ2-1; D gene uncertain. The CDR3 DNA reads as TGTGCCAGCAGCTCTCTTAACAATGAGCAGTTCTTC. Translating it yields CASSSLNNEQFF.